This T cell receptor (beta chain) originates from a study of spatial heterogeneity in lung cancer. The length of the CDR3 is 14 residues. V was shortened by 2 bases and J by 1 base, with 6 bases between the two germline ends. Time point in this sample: blood at routine non-recurrence follow-up after resection. Unsorted whole RNA from tumor, nontumor lung or frozen PBMC underwent sequencing. The presence of a unique molecular identifier marked each TCR cDNA molecule. MiXCR, applied by TCRdb to the 5' RACE reads, yields one record per CDR3 protein. The sample has roughly 120,000 distinct CDR3 sequences, 11% seen once; the top ten hold roughly 24%. The sample holds many counts of this clonotype.

This TCR came from a female donor with early-stage non-small cell lung cancer. The specimen comprised PBMCs, sampled at follow-up. The chain recombines TRBV12-3 or TRBV12-4 with TRBJ1-5; D not resolved. CDR3 sequence: CASSLPQSNQPQHF. As DNA, the CDR3 is TGTGCCAGCAGTTTACCACAAAGCAATCAGCCCCAGCATTTT.